These 24 T cell receptor beta chains were all obtained from the same sample, sequenced in a study of Ad26.COV2.S vaccination and SARS-CoV-2 variants. Sequenced by immunoSEQ multiplex PCR; TCRdb stores in-frame clones only, minus some. The repertoire holds about half a million clones, with 70% to 90% as singletons. Described treatment: over 15 received Ad26.COV2.S at low or high dose, single or two shots; several received placebo; per-sample allocation not given. Sampling happened 63 days after the first vaccine or placebo injection. The material was peripheral blood, obtained in a trial of Ad26.COV2.S vaccine versus placebo. Receptors originate from a person between 18 and 65 years old who received the Ad26.COV2.S COVID-19 vaccine or a placebo.

The genes are TRBV27 and TRBJ2-7; maybe TRBD2 (5 bases). Trimming removed 7 bases at V and 5 bases at J, with 9 bases between. The CDR3 contains 11 residues. The V gene's germline CDR1 is MNHEY and CDR2 SMNVEV (reference sequence). The CDR3: CASTLGDEQYF. The CDR3 DNA reads TGTGCCAGCACCCTGGGAGACGAGCAGTACTTC.

The V and J genes are TRBV5-1 and TRBJ1-6; tentatively, D is TRBD1 (6 bases). V was trimmed by 5 bases and J by 7 bases, leaving 16 bases between them. Germline V gives CDR1 SGHRS, CDR2 YFSETQ. The length of the CDR3 is 15 residues. Here the CDR3 reads CASSSTGTTNSPLHF. The CDR3, as DNA: TGCGCCAGCAGTTCTACAGGGACCACAAATTCACCCCTCCACTTT.

This clone was found a few times. This CDR3 is CAIRAGANYGYTF. The DNA of the CDR3 is TGTGCCATCAGGGCAGGGGCTAACTATGGCTACACCTTC. The chain uses TRBV10-3 and TRBJ1-2; perhaps TRBD1 as D (6 bases). The CDR3 contains 13 residues. Germline CDR1 reads ENHRY; CDR2 reads SYGVKD. The germline V and J ends were trimmed by 6 bases and 0 bases, with 8 bases remaining between them.

V and J are TRBV9 and TRBJ1-2; D unclear. The CDR3 length is 14 residues. Trimming cost V 0 bases and J 0 bases, with 6 bases left between them. The germline V gene has CDR1 SGDLS and CDR2 YYNGEE. DNA of the CDR3: TGTGCCAGCAGCGTAGATTCCGCTAACTATGGCTACACCTTC. Its protein is CASSVDSANYGYTF.

The J gene is TRBJ2-5, the V gene TRBV7-8; the match to TRBD2 covers 7 bases. V trimming: 2 bases; J trimming: 2 bases; junction bases outside the gene matches: 2. The CDR3 runs 14 residues. The germline V gene encodes CDR1 SGHVS and CDR2 FQNEAQ. CDR3 in amino acids: CASSLRTRQETQYF. CDR3 bases: TGTGCCAGCAGCTTACGGACTAGACAAGAGACCCAGTACTTC.

The V gene is TRBV19, the J gene TRBJ2-7; 12 positions match TRBD2. Germline V gene sequence: CDR1 LNHDA, CDR2 SQIVND (reference sequence). V shed 4 bases, J shed 6 bases, and the junction held 4 bases outside the gene matches. The CDR3 is 14 residues long. For the CDR3, the DNA is TGTGCCAGTAGTACCCGACTAGCGGGAGTCGAGCAGTACTTC. Translation gives CASSTRLAGVEQYF.

This sequence joins TRBV12-3 or TRBV12-4 and TRBJ2-5; D remains unclear. Trimming removed 2 bases at V and 4 bases at J, with 8 bases between. The CDR3 loop spans 13 amino acids. CDR3 DNA: TGTGCCAGCAGTTTATTTCCGATAGAGACCCAGTACTTC. Translation: CASSLFPIETQYF.

As regards this clone: This sample also contains other DNA sequences that code for the same CDR3. The chain joins TRBV5-1 to TRBJ2-1, with 11 bases fitting TRBD2. The CDR3 loop spans 16 amino acids. CDR1 and CDR2 (germline): SGHRS, YFSETQ. Unmatched junction bases numbered 2, after V lost 1 base and J lost 2 bases. The CDR3 is CASSLTSGGAYNEQFF. CDR3 nucleotide sequence: TGCGCCAGCAGCTTGACTAGCGGGGGTGCCTACAATGAGCAGTTCTTC. Using reference TRBV5-1 and TRBJ2-1 for the parts outside the CDR3, the full variable domain is KAGVTQTPRYLIKTRGQQVTLSCSPISGHRSVSWYQQTPGQGLQFLFEYFSETQRNKGNFPGRFSGRQFSNSRSEMNVSTLELGDSALYLCASSLTSGGAYNEQFFGPGTRLTVL.

This sequence joins TRBV28 and TRBJ1-1; D remains ambiguous. The germline CDR1 and CDR2 sequences are MDHEN and SYDVKM. Trimming shortened V by 3 bases and J by 1 base, and 9 bases separated the two germline ends. The CDR3 covers 14 residues. The CDR3, as DNA: TGTGCCAGCAGTTTGGAGCCCCGGAACACTGAAGCTTTCTTT. Translated, it gives CASSLEPRNTEAFF.

J is TRBJ2-7 and V is TRBV10-2; 10 nucleotides match TRBD1. This CDR3 has 17 amino acids. Germline values: CDR1 WSHSY, CDR2 SAAADI. V dropped 4 bases and J dropped 2; count of bases not matched to a gene: 11. Here the CDR3 reads CASSGPGQGNPTYEQYF. The CDR3, as DNA: TGCGCCAGCAGTGGGCCGGGACAGGGGAATCCTACCTACGAGCAGTACTTC.

This sequence joins TRBV18 and TRBJ2-7; D may be TRBD1 or TRBD2 (5 bases each). V lost 3 bases and J 3 bases, leaving 9 bases between the germline ends. This CDR3 has 13 amino acids. Germline-derived CDR1 and CDR2 are KGHSH and LQKENI. CDR3 sequence reads: CASSPGPVYEQYF. In DNA, the CDR3 is TGTGCCAGCTCACCGGGACCCGTCTACGAGCAGTACTTC.

DNA of the CDR3: TGTGCCATCAGCCGCCGGCGGGCGGGCGAGCAGTACTTC. It codes for CAISRRRAGEQYF. J is TRBJ2-7 and V is TRBV10-3; possibly TRBD2 for D (5 bases). V was trimmed by 6 bases and J by 6 bases, leaving 15 bases between them. This CDR3 contains 13 residues. CDR1 is ENHRY and CDR2 is SYGVKD in the germline V gene.

To note about this clone: This CDR3 fails to terminate in the conserved phenylalanine or tryptophan, so it likely reflects a read error. The DNA is omitted, as the CDR3 cannot be located on it reliably, and the CDR3 follows TCRdb's listing. The chain links TRBV5-6 to TRBJ1-4. The length of the CDR3 is 14 amino acids, counting both ends. Germline values: CDR1 SGHDT, CDR2 YYEEEE. CDR3 residues: CASSQFVASGSVFV.

The genes are TRBV18 and TRBJ2-1; D may be TRBD2 (6 bases). V lost 3 bases, J lost 6 bases, and 6 bases lay in between. Germline assignment: CDR1 KGHSH and CDR2 LQKENI. The CDR3 extends over 12 amino acids. The CDR3 coding sequence is TGTGCCAGCTCACCGACTAGCAATGAGCAGTTCTTC. As protein: CASSPTSNEQFF. The full variable domain, in which reference TRBV18 and TRBJ2-1 provide the parts outside the CDR3, is NAGVMQNPRHLVRRRGQEARLRCSPMKGHSHVYWYRQLPEEGLKFMVYLQKENIIDESGMPKERFSAEFPKEGPSILRIQQVVRGDSAAYFCASSPTSNEQFFGPGTRLTVL.

This chain joins TRBV7-3 and TRBJ2-7, with D tentatively TRBD2 (6 bases). Per the germline V gene, CDR1 is SGHTA and CDR2 is FQGTGA. Trimming cost V 5 bases and J 4 bases, with 12 bases left between them. The length of the CDR3 is 13 residues. The CDR3 loop reads CASSLGTLYEQYF. The CDR3 nucleotides read TGTGCCAGCAGCCTCGGGACTTTATACGAGCAGTACTTC.

The chain is built from TRBV30 and TRBJ1-1; TRBD1 agrees at 7 bases. CDR3 length: 11 residues. V shed 6 bases and J 6 bases; nucleotides not matched to a gene: 4. Germline CDR1 is GTSNPN and CDR2 is SVGIG (reference sequence). Here the CDR3 DNA reads TGTGCCTGTCATCAGGGGGCTGAAGCTTTCTTT. This sequence encodes CACHQGAEAFF. Full variable domain (remainder filled in from reference TRBV30 and TRBJ1-1): SQTIHQWPATLVQPVGSPLSLECTVEGTSNPNLYWYRQAAGRGLQLLFYSVGIGQISSEVPQNLSASRPQDRQFILSSKKLLLSDSGFYLCACHQGAEAFFGQGTRLTVV.

The chain employs TRBV28 and TRBJ2-7; D possibly corresponds to TRBD1 (7 bases). Trimming stripped 5 bases from V and 3 bases from J, with 14 bases between. This CDR3 comprises 14 residues. Germline values: CDR1 MDHEN, CDR2 SYDVKM. The chain's CDR3 is CASSLGGQRYEQYF. Here the CDR3 DNA reads TGTGCCAGCAGTCTGGGGGGACAGCGCTACGAGCAGTACTTC.

V is TRBV6-5 and J is TRBJ2-2, with D maybe TRBD1 (5 bases). CDR1 MNHEY and CDR2 SVGAGI come from the germline V gene. V shed 6 bases and J shed 6 bases, with 11 bases lying between them. CDR3 length equals 13 residues. As DNA, the CDR3 is TGTGCCAGCAGCTATCAGGGCCCCGGGGAGCTGTTTTTT. Protein product: CASSYQGPGELFF.

V is TRBV28 and J is TRBJ2-7, with 9 bases identical to TRBD2. The germline V gene has CDR1 MDHEN and CDR2 SYDVKM. V trimming: 3 bases; J trimming: 3 bases; junction bases outside the gene matches: 3. The CDR3 is 14 residues long. This chain's CDR3 is CASSFASGIYEQYF. The CDR3 nucleotides read TGTGCCAGCAGTTTCGCTAGCGGGATCTACGAGCAGTACTTC.

The chain couples TRBV2 to TRBJ1-1; 7 bases align to TRBD1. The CDR3 is made up of 13 amino acids. V lost 4 bases to trimming and J lost 4 bases; unmatched junction nucleotides: 3. Germline V gene lookup returns CDR1 SNHLY and CDR2 FYNNEI. CDR3 bases: TGTGCCAGCAGTGTACAGGGGCGCACTGAAGCTTTCTTT. Its translation: CASSVQGRTEAFF.

The V call is TRBV24-1, the J call TRBJ2-3; D is unresolved. Germline V CDR1 and CDR2: KGHDR, SFDVKD. Trimming took 1 base from V and 1 from J, leaving 11 bases between them. This CDR3 is 16 amino acids long. The CDR3: CATSDLNPFGTDTQYF. CDR3 sequence (DNA): TGTGCCACCAGTGATTTAAATCCCTTTGGCACAGATACGCAGTATTTT.

This clone has a single count. The chain couples TRBV28 to TRBJ2-5; possible D gene TRBD2, 5 bases. The V gene lost 6 bases and the J gene lost 7 bases, with 12 bases spanning the gap. From germline, CDR1 is MDHEN and CDR2 SYDVKM. This CDR3 is built from 12 residues. The CDR3 sequence: CASSTPGRTQYF. In DNA, the CDR3 is TGTGCCAGCAGCACCCCTGGGAGGACCCAGTACTTC.

The V gene is TRBV30, the J gene TRBJ2-7; 8 bases match TRBD2. Losses at the gene ends were 4 bases for V and 5 bases for J; bases not matched to a gene: 7. This CDR3 contains 13 residues. The germline CDR1 and CDR2 sequences are GTSNPN and SVGIG (reference sequence). DNA for the CDR3: TGTGCCTGGAATCGGGGGGGCCGGAACGAGCAGTACTTC. It encodes CAWNRGGRNEQYF.

The genes are TRBV12-5 and TRBJ1-1; TRBD1 agrees at 7 bases. Germline V CDR1 and CDR2: LGHNT, FRNRAP. The J segment lost 4 bases and the V segment lost 7 bases, leaving 3 bases of the junction unmatched. The CDR3 loop spans 12 amino acids. The CDR3 DNA reads as TGTGCTAGTGCCGACAGGGCCACTGAAGCTTTCTTT. Amino acid sequence: CASADRATEAFF.